These 10 T cell receptor beta chains share one sample of origin, sequenced in a study of blood T cell repertoires in COVID-19. This table comes from immunoSEQ multiplex PCR, and its TCRdb copy is limited to in-frame clones, with some not included. The sample includes over 85,000 clones, around 79% of them seen just once. The sequenced material came from peripheral blood. These receptors all come from a human donor in a cohort sampled during active COVID-19.

This clone was recorded once. This chain links TRBV5-1 with TRBJ2-2, with D unclear. This CDR3 is 14 amino acids long. Per the germline V gene, CDR1 is SGHRS and CDR2 is YFSETQ. Trimming stripped 4 bases from V and 6 bases from J, with 13 bases between. DNA of the CDR3: TGCGCCAGCAGCGGTGAGGTAGTAGCCGGGGAGCTGTTTTTT. This encodes CASSGEVVAGELFF.

This clone occurred many times. This specimen includes other DNA sequences encoding the same CDR3. The chain links TRBV2 to TRBJ1-2; D remains unclear. The V and J ends lost 7 bases and 5 bases respectively, with 14 bases between them. CDR1 is SNHLY and CDR2 is FYNNEI in the germline V gene. This CDR3 is 13 amino acids long. The DNA for the CDR3 is TGTGCCAGCAAGGCGGGCCGTGGTTATGGCTACACCTTC. Protein sequence: CASKAGRGYGYTF.

This chain links TRBV7-9 with TRBJ1-2; 10 positions match TRBD1. V shed 5 bases, J shed 3 bases, and the junction held 3 bases outside the gene matches. The CDR3 extends over 14 amino acids. From germline, CDR1 is SEHNR and CDR2 FQNEAQ (reference sequence). CDR3 loop: CASSAGQGDYGYTF. Written as DNA, the CDR3 is TGTGCCAGCAGCGCAGGACAGGGGGACTATGGCTACACCTTC.

The V gene is TRBV5-6, the J gene TRBJ2-7; D may be TRBD1 (6 bases). Trimming cost V 4 bases and J 9 bases, with 23 bases left between them. There are 15 residues in the CDR3. Germline V CDR1 and CDR2: SGHDT, YYEEEE. The CDR3 sequence: CASSPWTADYGGQYF. CDR3 nucleotides: TGTGCCAGCAGCCCTTGGACAGCCGACTATGGAGGGCAGTACTTC.

The chain is built from TRBV15 and TRBJ1-5; a possible D gene is TRBD1 (5 bases). The V gene's germline CDR1 is LNHNV and CDR2 YYDKDF (reference sequence). V shed 2 bases and J shed 9 bases, with 11 bases lying between them. There are 13 residues in the CDR3. The CDR3 bases are TGTGCCACCAGCAGAAGGGGCCTCGGGCCCCAGCATTTT. This encodes CATSRRGLGPQHF.

The rearrangement joins TRBV13 to TRBJ2-7; a possible D gene is TRBD2 (5 bases). The germline CDR1 and CDR2 sequences are PRHDT and FYEKMQ (reference sequence). This CDR3 comprises 13 residues. V lost 5 bases, J lost 6 bases, and 14 bases lay in between. CDR3 in amino acids: CASSPGPRGEQYF. The DNA for the CDR3 is TGTGCCAGCAGCCCAGGCCCTCGGGGCGAGCAGTACTTC.

This clone was picked up a small number of times. The chain carries TRBV7-9 and TRBJ1-5; the match to TRBD1 covers 11 bases. The germline CDR1 and CDR2 sequences are SEHNR and FQNEAQ (reference sequence). Trimming took 4 bases from V and 0 from J; bases not matched to a gene: 8. The CDR3 has 18 amino acids. CDR3 nucleotides: TGTGCCAGCAGCTCGGGACAGGGGGGCGATTATAGCAATCAGCCCCAGCATTTT. It is translated as CASSSGQGGDYSNQPQHF.

The count of this clone is one. This chain uses TRBV5-1 with TRBJ2-7; D perhaps matches TRBD1 (5 bases). Trimming stripped 0 bases from V and 3 bases from J, with 16 bases between. From germline, CDR1 is SGHRS and CDR2 YFSETQ. The CDR3 is made up of 16 amino acids. The CDR3 spells CASSLGVARVNYEQYF. CDR3 bases: TGCGCCAGCAGCTTGGGGGTAGCCAGGGTGAACTACGAGCAGTACTTC.

The chain joins TRBV9 to TRBJ2-1; D is uncertain. The CDR3 extends over 11 amino acids. Trimming left V 1 base short and J 8 bases short, with 4 bases between. CDR1 is SGDLS, CDR2 YYNGEE, per germline. The CDR3 reads CASSVSDEQFF. CDR3 DNA: TGTGCCAGCAGCGTAAGCGATGAGCAGTTCTTC.

V is TRBV7-3 and J is TRBJ2-1; 7 nucleotides line up with TRBD1. Trimming cost V 5 bases and J 9 bases; bases outside gene matches: 7. Germline lookup yields CDR1 SGHTA and CDR2 FQGTGA. The CDR3 is made up of 13 amino acids. Written as DNA, the CDR3 is TGTGCCAGCAGCGCCCAGACAGGGCTTGAGCAGTTCTTC. It yields the protein CASSAQTGLEQFF.